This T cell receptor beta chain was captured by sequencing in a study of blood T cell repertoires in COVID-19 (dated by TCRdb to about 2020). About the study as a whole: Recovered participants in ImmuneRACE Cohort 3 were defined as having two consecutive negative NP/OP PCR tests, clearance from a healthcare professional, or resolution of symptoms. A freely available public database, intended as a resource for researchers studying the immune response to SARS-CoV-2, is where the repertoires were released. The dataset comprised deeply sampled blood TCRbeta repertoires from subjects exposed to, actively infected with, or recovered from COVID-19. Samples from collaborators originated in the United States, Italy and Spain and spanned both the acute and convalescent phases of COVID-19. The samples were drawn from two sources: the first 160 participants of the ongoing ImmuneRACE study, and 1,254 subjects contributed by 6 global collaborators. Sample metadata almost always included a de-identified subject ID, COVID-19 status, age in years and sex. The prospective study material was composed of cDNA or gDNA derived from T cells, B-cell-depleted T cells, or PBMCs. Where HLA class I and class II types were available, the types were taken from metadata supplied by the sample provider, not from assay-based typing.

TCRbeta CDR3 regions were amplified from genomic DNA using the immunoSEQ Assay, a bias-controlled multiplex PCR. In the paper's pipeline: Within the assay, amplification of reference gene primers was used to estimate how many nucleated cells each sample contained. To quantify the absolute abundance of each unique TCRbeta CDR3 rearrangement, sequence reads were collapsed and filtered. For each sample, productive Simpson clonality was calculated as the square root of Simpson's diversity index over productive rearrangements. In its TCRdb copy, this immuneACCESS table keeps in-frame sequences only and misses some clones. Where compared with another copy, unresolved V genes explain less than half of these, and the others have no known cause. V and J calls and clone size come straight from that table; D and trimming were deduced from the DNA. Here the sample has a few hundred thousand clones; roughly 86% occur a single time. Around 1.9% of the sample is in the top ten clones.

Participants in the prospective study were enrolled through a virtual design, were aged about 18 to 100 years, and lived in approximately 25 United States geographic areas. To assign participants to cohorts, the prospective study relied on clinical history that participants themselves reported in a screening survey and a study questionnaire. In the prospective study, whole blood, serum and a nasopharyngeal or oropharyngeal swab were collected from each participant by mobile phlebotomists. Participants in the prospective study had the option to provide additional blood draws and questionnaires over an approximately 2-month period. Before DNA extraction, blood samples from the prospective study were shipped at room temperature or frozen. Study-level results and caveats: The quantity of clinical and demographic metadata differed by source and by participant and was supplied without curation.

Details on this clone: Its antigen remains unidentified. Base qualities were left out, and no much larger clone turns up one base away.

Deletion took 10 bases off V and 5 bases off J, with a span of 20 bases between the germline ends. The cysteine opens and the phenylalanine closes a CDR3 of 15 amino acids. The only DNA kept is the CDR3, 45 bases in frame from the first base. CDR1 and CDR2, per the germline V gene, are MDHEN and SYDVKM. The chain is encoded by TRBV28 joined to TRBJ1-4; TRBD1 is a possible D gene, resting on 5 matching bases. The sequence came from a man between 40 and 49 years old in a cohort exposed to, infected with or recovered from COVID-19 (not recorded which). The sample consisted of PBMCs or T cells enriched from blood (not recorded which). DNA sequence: TGTGCCACCGCAGCCCGACAGATCGCCAATGAAAAACTGTTTTTT. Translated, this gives CATAARQIANEKLFF.